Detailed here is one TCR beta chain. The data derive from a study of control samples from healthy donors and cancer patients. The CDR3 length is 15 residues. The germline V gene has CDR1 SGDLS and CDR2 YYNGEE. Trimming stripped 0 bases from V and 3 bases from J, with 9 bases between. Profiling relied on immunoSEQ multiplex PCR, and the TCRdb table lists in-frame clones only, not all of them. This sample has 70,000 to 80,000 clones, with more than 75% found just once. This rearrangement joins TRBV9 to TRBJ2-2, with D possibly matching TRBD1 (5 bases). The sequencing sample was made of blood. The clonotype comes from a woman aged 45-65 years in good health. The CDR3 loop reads CASSVEGSDTGELFF. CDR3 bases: TGTGCCAGCAGCGTAGAGGGGTCGGACACCGGGGAGCTGTTTTTT.